This T cell receptor (beta chain) comes out of a study of vaccination effects on CD4 cells after COVID-19. Study-wide context: Samples were collected from a few convalescent patients early and late following vaccination. General observations from the study: Convalescents showed post-vaccine spike-reactive clones that were mainly new vaccine-induced clones. Whether induced by infection or by vaccine, clones showed marked clonal contraction late after vaccination.

Culture lasted 10 days before CD4+ T cell isolation. Their SARS-CoV-2 infection, verified by PCR, occurred between March and December 2020. The participants, recipients of two vaccine doses, got either BNT162b2 or mRNA-1273. A word on this clone: The target antigen is unknown.

This table comes from immunoSEQ multiplex PCR, and its TCRdb copy is limited to in-frame clones, with some not included. The table lists over 35,000 clones, over 60% of them singletons. CDR3 length: 16 amino acids. J gave up 4 bases and V 0 bases, and 6 bases lay outside the gene matches. Germline V CDR1 and CDR2: LNHNV, YYDKDF (reference sequence). V usage is TRBV15 and J usage is TRBJ2-5, with TRBD1 identical over 9 bases. Sequencing used CD4+ T cells from PBMCs cultured without peptide, obtained after COVID-19 vaccination. The TCR comes from a human donor who had a prior SARS-CoV-2 infection. The CDR3 loop is CATSREPGQGIETQYF. CDR3 nucleotide sequence: TGTGCCACCAGCAGAGAACCGGGACAGGGTATAGAGACCCAGTACTTC.